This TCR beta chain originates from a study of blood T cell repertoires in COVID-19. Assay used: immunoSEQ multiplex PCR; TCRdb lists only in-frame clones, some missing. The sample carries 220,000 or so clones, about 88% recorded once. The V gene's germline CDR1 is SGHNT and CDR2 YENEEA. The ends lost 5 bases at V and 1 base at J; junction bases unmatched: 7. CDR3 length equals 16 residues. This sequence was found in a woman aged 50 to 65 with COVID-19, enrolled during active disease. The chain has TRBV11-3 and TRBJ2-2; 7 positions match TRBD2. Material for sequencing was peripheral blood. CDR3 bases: TGTGCCAGCAGCCCCACAAGCGGGGAGAACACCGGGGAGCTGTTTTTT. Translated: CASSPTSGENTGELFF.